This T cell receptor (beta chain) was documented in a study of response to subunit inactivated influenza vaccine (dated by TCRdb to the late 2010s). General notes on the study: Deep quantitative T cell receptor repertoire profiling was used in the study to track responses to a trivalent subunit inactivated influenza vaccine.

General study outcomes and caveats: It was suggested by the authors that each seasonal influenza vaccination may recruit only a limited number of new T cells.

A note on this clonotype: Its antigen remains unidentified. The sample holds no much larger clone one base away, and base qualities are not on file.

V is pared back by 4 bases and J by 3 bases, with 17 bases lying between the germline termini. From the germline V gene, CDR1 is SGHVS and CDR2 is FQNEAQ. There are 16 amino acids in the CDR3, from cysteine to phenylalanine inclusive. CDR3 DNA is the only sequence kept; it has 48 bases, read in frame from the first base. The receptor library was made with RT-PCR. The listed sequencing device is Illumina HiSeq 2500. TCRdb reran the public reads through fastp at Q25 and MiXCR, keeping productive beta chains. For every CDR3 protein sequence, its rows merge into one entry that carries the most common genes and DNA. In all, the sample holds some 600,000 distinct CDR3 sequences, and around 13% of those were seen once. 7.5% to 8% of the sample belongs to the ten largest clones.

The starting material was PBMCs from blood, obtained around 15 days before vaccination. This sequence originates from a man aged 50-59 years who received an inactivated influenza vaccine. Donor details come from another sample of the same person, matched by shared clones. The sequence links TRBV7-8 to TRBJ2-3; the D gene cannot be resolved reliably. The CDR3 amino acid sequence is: CASSSNPRGGTDTQYF. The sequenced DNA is TGTGCCAGCAGCTCGAACCCCCGTGGTGGAACAGATACGCAGTATTTT.